These 19 T cell receptor beta chains were sequenced from one sample in a study of blood T cell repertoires in COVID-19. Profiling relied on immunoSEQ multiplex PCR, and the TCRdb table lists in-frame clones only, not all of them. The sample lists under 200,000 clones; 86% were seen once. Sequenced sample: peripheral blood. These TCRs come from a man aged 18 to 30 with acute or convalescent COVID-19.

The rearrangement uses TRBV11-2 and TRBJ2-3; 7 bases map to TRBD2. CDR3 length equals 16 residues. Germline V gene lookup returns CDR1 SGHAT and CDR2 FQNNGV. V was clipped by 5 bases and J by 4 bases; unmatched bases: 12. CDR3 amino acids: CASSLDYSGDSDTQYF. The CDR3 DNA reads TGTGCCAGCAGCCTCGACTACAGCGGGGATTCAGATACGCAGTATTTT.

The genes are TRBV14 and TRBJ2-7; D uncertain. Trimming left V 4 bases short and J 1 base short, with 11 bases between. This CDR3 is 14 amino acids long. Germline V CDR1 and CDR2: SGHDN, FVKESK. This chain's CDR3 is CASSPTGRSYEQYV. CDR3 bases: TGTGCCAGCAGCCCAACTGGGCGTTCCTACGAGCAGTACGTC.

The chain carries TRBV27 and TRBJ1-6; no definite D call. The V end lost 6 bases, the J end lost 7 bases, and 13 bases lay between the germline ends. Germline-derived CDR1 and CDR2 are MNHEY and SMNVEV (reference sequence). The CDR3 totals 14 residues. In nucleotides, the CDR3 is TGTGCCAGCAGCCTCTGGGCTACCAATTCACCCCTCCACTTT. It yields the protein CASSLWATNSPLHF.

The chain has TRBV10-3 and TRBJ2-5; 11 bases are shared with TRBD2. Germline CDR1 and CDR2: ENHRY and SYGVKD. Unmatched junction bases numbered 5, after V lost 6 bases and J lost 2 bases. The CDR3 contains 15 residues. The DNA of the CDR3 is TGTGCCATCAGCTTAGCGGGGGGGGCTCAAGAGACCCAGTACTTC. It translates to CAISLAGGAQETQYF.

The chain is built from TRBV3-1 (or the pseudogene TRBV3-2) and TRBJ2-1; D gene ambiguous. In germline, CDR1 is LGHDT, CDR2 YNNKEL (reference sequence). The CDR3 extends over 13 amino acids. V shed 4 bases and J shed 10 bases, with 14 bases lying between them. This CDR3 is CASSPPYGWEQFF. DNA of the CDR3: TGTGCCAGCAGCCCCCCCTACGGGTGGGAGCAGTTCTTC.

V usage is TRBV27 and J usage is TRBJ2-3; D remains ambiguous. The germline gives CDR1 MNHEY, CDR2 SMNVEV (reference sequence). The CDR3 contains 12 residues. V was pared by 4 bases and J by 2 bases, with 4 bases between. The CDR3 loop is CASSSITDTQYF. The CDR3 DNA reads TGTGCCAGCAGTTCTATCACAGATACGCAGTATTTT.

The V call is TRBV10-2, the J call TRBJ1-2, with TRBD1 matching 10 bases. Germline V gene lookup returns CDR1 WSHSY and CDR2 SAAADI. V trimming: 5 bases; J trimming: 4 bases; junction bases outside the gene matches: 7. CDR3 size: 15 residues. The CDR3 loop is CASSPSGTGAYGYTF. The CDR3 DNA reads TGCGCCAGCAGTCCTTCCGGGACAGGGGCCTATGGCTACACCTTC.

V is TRBV7-2 and J is TRBJ2-5, with D perhaps TRBD2 (5 bases). This CDR3 spans 16 amino acids. Per germline, CDR1 SGHTA and CDR2 FQGNSA. The V and J ends lost 6 bases and 7 bases respectively, with 24 bases between them. The CDR3 here is CASSDDLLAGAGTQYF. The CDR3 DNA follows: TGTGCCAGCAGTGACGACCTCCTGGCGGGTGCGGGGACCCAGTACTTC.

This sequence joins TRBV6-6 and TRBJ1-2; 7 nucleotides line up with TRBD1. V dropped 4 bases and J dropped 4; count of bases not matched to a gene: 6. Germline-derived CDR1 and CDR2 are MNHNY and SVGAGI (reference sequence). There are 14 residues in the CDR3. CDR3 sequence reads: CASSSDRVTYGYTF. The CDR3 nucleotides read TGTGCCAGCAGTTCCGACAGGGTAACCTATGGCTACACCTTC.

The chain carries TRBV23-1 and TRBJ1-5; no clear D gene. TRBV23-1 is flagged as an ORF with uncertain function. Trimming pared 1 base from V and 4 bases from J, leaving 8 bases between. The CDR3 sequence is 14 residues long. The CDR3 sequence: CASSQLSYNQPQHF. The CDR3 DNA sequence: TGCGCCAGCAGTCAATTGAGCTATAATCAGCCCCAGCATTTT.

The genes are TRBV19 and TRBJ1-3; unclear D gene. V gave up 7 bases and J gave up 3 bases, with 16 bases separating them. The CDR3 is 15 residues long. The germline V gene encodes CDR1 LNHDA and CDR2 SQIVND (reference sequence). The CDR3 is CASNPLGEIGNTIYF. For the CDR3, the DNA is TGTGCCAGTAATCCCCTAGGAGAAATTGGAAACACCATATATTTT. Full variable domain (rest looked up from reference TRBV19 and TRBJ1-3): DGGITQSPKYLFRKEGQNVTLSCEQNLNHDAMYWYRQDPGQGLRLIYYSQIVNDFQKGDIAEGYSVSREKKESFPLTVTSAQKNPTAFYLCASNPLGEIGNTIYFGEGSWLTVV.

This sequence joins TRBV2 and TRBJ1-5; 8 bases fit TRBD1. CDR1 and CDR2 (germline): SNHLY, FYNNEI. The CDR3 has 16 residues. The junction had 4 bases not matched to a gene; V was cut back by 3 bases and J by 0 bases. The CDR3, as DNA: TGTGCCAGCAGTGACCAGGGGGCAATTAGCAATCAGCCCCAGCATTTT. Protein: CASSDQGAISNQPQHF.

A single count supports this clone. The J gene is TRBJ2-3, the V gene TRBV9; D possibly corresponds to TRBD1 (7 bases). The germline V gene encodes CDR1 SGDLS and CDR2 YYNGEE. The CDR3 loop spans 15 amino acids. V dropped 0 bases and J dropped 5 bases, with 13 bases sitting between them. CDR3 amino acids: CASSVVTGRKDTQYF. CDR3 coding DNA: TGTGCCAGCAGCGTAGTGACAGGGAGGAAAGATACGCAGTATTTT.

The V gene is TRBV29-1, the J gene TRBJ2-3; the match to TRBD1 covers 10 bases. Per the germline V gene, CDR1 is SQVTM and CDR2 is ANQGSEA. There are 14 residues in the CDR3. The junction had 5 bases not matched to a gene; V was cut back by 7 bases and J by 1 base. The CDR3: CSAAGTGGTDTQYF. In nucleotides, the CDR3 is TGCAGCGCCGCCGGGACAGGGGGCACAGATACGCAGTATTTT.

The V gene is TRBV5-1, the J gene TRBJ2-6; D perhaps matches TRBD2 (5 bases). Trimming left V 6 bases short and J 1 base short, with 14 bases between. The CDR3 totals 16 residues. Germline CDR1 SGHRS, CDR2 YFSETQ. The DNA of the CDR3 is TGCGCCAGCACCCCATCACCGGGGTCTGGGGCCAACGTCCTGACTTTC. It is translated as CASTPSPGSGANVLTF. Looking up the rest from reference TRBV5-1 and TRBJ2-6 gives the full variable domain: KAGVTQTPRYLIKTRGQQVTLSCSPISGHRSVSWYQQTPGQGLQFLFEYFSETQRNKGNFPGRFSGRQFSNSRSEMNVSTLELGDSALYLCASTPSPGSGANVLTFGAGSRLTVL.

The chain links TRBV5-8 to TRBJ1-6; D might be TRBD1 (6 bases). This CDR3 contains 15 residues. Germline values: CDR1 SGHTS, CDR2 YDEGEE. V was trimmed by 3 bases and J by 3 bases, leaving 10 bases between them. CDR3 DNA sequence: TGTGCCAGCAGCTCCGCAGGGGTCTATAATTCACCCCTCCACTTT. This translates into CASSSAGVYNSPLHF.

This chain's CDR3 is CASSATGGANNEQFF. In DNA form, the CDR3 reads TGTGCCAGCAGTGCGACAGGGGGCGCCAACAATGAGCAGTTCTTC. The chain joins TRBV6-4 to TRBJ2-1, with TRBD1 identical over 10 bases. V lost 4 bases and J lost 5; bases outside the gene matches: 5. CDR3 length equals 15 residues. Germline assignment: CDR1 MRHNA and CDR2 SNTAGT.

This clone is a singleton in its sample. The rearrangement links TRBV12-5 to TRBJ2-1; D may be TRBD1 (5 bases). Between the trimmed V and J ends, which lost 7 bases and 0 bases, there was a span of 16 bases. The CDR3 is 16 amino acids. Germline CDR1 LGHNT, CDR2 FRNRAP. The CDR3 DNA sequence: TGTGCTAGTGACAGGTGGTCTATCCACTCCTACAATGAGCAGTTCTTC. It specifies CASDRWSIHSYNEQFF.

The chain has TRBV19 and TRBJ1-2; 8 positions match TRBD1. The ends lost 5 bases at V and 3 bases at J; junction bases unmatched: 8. Germline CDR1 LNHDA, CDR2 SQIVND (reference sequence). This CDR3 has 15 residues. DNA of the CDR3: TGTGCCAGTAGTTCCGGGGGACAGGACTACTATGGCTACACCTTC. Protein: CASSSGGQDYYGYTF.